The 7 T cell receptor beta chains below were found in one sample sequenced in a study of blood T cell repertoires in COVID-19. Clones were read by immunoSEQ multiplex PCR, and TCRdb kept only the in-frame ones, dropping some. The sample carries around 310,000 clones, around 91% recorded once. Specimen: PBMCs or T cells enriched from blood (not recorded which). The receptors derive from a woman aged 40 to 50 who had recovered from COVID-19.

The chain combines TRBV9 with TRBJ2-5, with TRBD2 as a possible D gene (5 bases). V lost 4 bases and J 5 bases, leaving 18 bases between the germline ends. The CDR3 has 15 residues. CDR1 SGDLS and CDR2 YYNGEE come from the germline V gene. Here the CDR3 DNA reads TGTGCCAGCAGCCTCCGAGGGAGTCCCGGCGAGACCCAGTACTTC. It encodes CASSLRGSPGETQYF.

V usage is TRBV7-2 and J usage is TRBJ2-3; D not resolved. Germline assignment: CDR1 SGHTA and CDR2 FQGNSA. The CDR3 covers 15 residues. The V gene lost 3 bases and the J gene lost 1 base, with 11 bases spanning the gap. The CDR3 DNA sequence: TGTGCCAGCAGCTTGACTGTAGATGGCACAGATACGCAGTATTTT. This codes for CASSLTVDGTDTQYF.

The chain carries TRBV18 and TRBJ2-3, with D possibly matching TRBD1 (5 bases). The CDR3 totals 15 residues. V was trimmed by 3 bases and J by 0 bases, leaving 10 bases between them. The germline gives CDR1 KGHSH, CDR2 LQKENI. The DNA for the CDR3 is TGTGCCAGCTCACCTACAAGGGGTAGCACAGATACGCAGTATTTT. Translated: CASSPTRGSTDTQYF.

This rearrangement joins TRBV9 to TRBJ2-7, with D unclear. Germline V gives CDR1 SGDLS, CDR2 YYNGEE. The CDR3 consists of 11 residues. The V gene lost 5 bases and the J gene lost 3 bases, with 6 bases spanning the gap. The CDR3 DNA is TGTGCCAGCAGTATAAACTACGAGCAGTACTTC. This codes for CASSINYEQYF.

This chain uses TRBV6-5 with TRBJ2-7; a weak D match, TRBD2 (5 bases). Per germline, CDR1 MNHEY and CDR2 SVGAGI. The CDR3 has 13 amino acids. Trimming stripped 4 bases from V and 1 base from J, with 8 bases between. CDR3 DNA sequence: TGTGCCAGCAGTTTCGGGATGTCCTACGAGCAGTACTTC. Translation gives CASSFGMSYEQYF.

In nucleotides, the CDR3 is TGTGCCAGCAGCTACAGGGACGGCGGGGAGCTGTTTTTT. Encoded protein: CASSYRDGGELFF. This chain uses TRBV12-3 or TRBV12-4 with TRBJ2-2; possibly TRBD1 for D (6 bases). The CDR3 is 13 residues long. The V end lost 6 bases, the J end lost 7 bases, and 12 bases lay between the germline ends.

The V gene is TRBV7-9, the J gene TRBJ2-5, with TRBD1 matching 7 bases. The CDR3 totals 12 residues. Unmatched junction bases numbered 5, after V lost 8 bases and J lost 5 bases. CDR1 and CDR2 from the germline V gene are SEHNR and FQNEAQ (reference sequence). CDR3 in DNA: TGTGCCAGCGAGAGGGGGCTTGAGACCCAGTACTTC. This codes for CASERGLETQYF.